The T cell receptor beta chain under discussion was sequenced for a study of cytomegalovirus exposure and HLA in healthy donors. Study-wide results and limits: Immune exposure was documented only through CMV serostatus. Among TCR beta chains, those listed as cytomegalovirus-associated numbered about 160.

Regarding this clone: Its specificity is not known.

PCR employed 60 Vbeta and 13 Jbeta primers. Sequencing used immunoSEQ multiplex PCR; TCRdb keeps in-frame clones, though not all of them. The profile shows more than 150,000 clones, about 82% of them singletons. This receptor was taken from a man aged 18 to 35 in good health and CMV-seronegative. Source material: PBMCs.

The CDR3 sequence: CASKDGSSYEQYF. In DNA form, the CDR3 reads TGTGCCAGTAAGGACGGGAGCTCCTACGAGCAGTACTTC. The chain uses TRBV19 and TRBJ2-7, with a possible D match to TRBD2 (6 bases). The CDR3 loop spans 13 amino acids. Between the trimmed V and J ends, which lost 7 bases and 0 bases, there was a span of 10 bases. From germline, CDR1 is LNHDA and CDR2 SQIVND (reference sequence). Full variable domain (remainder filled in from reference TRBV19 and TRBJ2-7): DGGITQSPKYLFRKEGQNVTLSCEQNLNHDAMYWYRQDPGQGLRLIYYSQIVNDFQKGDIAEGYSVSREKKESFPLTVTSAQKNPTAFYLCASKDGSSYEQYFGPGTRLTVT.